This T cell receptor (beta chain) was identified in a study of identical twins. The study, taken as a whole, reports: In beta out-of-frame sequences, the excess sharing between twins was weaker.

With no exceptions, donors were healthy Caucasians. This clonotype was recorded a few times. No antigen is known for it. Carrying unique molecular identifiers, the cDNA also gained a universal primer site through template switching. TCRdb re-analysed the 5' RACE reads in MiXCR, keeping a single row per CDR3 protein. The sample holds some 1,700,000 distinct CDR3 sequences, around a third seen once. V was shortened by 0 bases and J by 7 bases, with 13 bases between the two germline ends. Germline-derived CDR1 and CDR2 are DFQATT and SNEGSKA (reference sequence). This CDR3 is 14 amino acids long. The TCR was taken from a newborn girl in good health. Material: cord blood. The gene calls are TRBV20-1 and TRBJ2-1; unclear D gene. The CDR3 here is CSARDLRRLNEQFF. CDR3 nucleotides: TGCAGTGCTAGAGACCTTCGGCGGCTGAATGAGCAGTTCTTC.